These 24 T cell receptor beta chains came from one sample sequenced in a study of CD8+CD57+ T cells in acquired aplastic anemia. Using genomic DNA as the template, TCR beta VDJ and CDR3 profiling was carried out. TCRdb recomputed calls from the reads with MiXCR, one row per CDR3 protein. The sample records 200,000 to 250,000 distinct CDR3 sequences, more than 55% being singletons. The sequenced patients had an expansion of CD8+CD57+ cells seen by flow cytometry. The sample consisted of sorted CD4+, CD8+, or CD8+CD57+ T cells (not recorded which) from PBMCs. The receptors stem from a human donor with aplastic anemia.

V gene TRBV5-6 combines with J gene TRBJ2-3, with D uncertain. Trimming took 4 bases from V and 9 from J, leaving 12 bases between them. The CDR3 sequence is 12 residues long. Germline CDR1 and CDR2: SGHDT and YYEEEE. CDR3 coding DNA: TGTGCCAGCAGCGTGGGTCTCGCGACGCAGTATTTT. Translating it yields CASSVGLATQYF.

CDR3: CSARSYSHNEQFF. CDR3 sequence (DNA): TGCAGTGCGCGATCCTACTCACACAATGAGCAGTTCTTC. The rearrangement joins TRBV20-1 to TRBJ2-1, with D hard to call. V gave up 6 bases and J gave up 5 bases, with 14 bases separating them. The CDR3 covers 13 residues. Germline V gene data show CDR1 as DFQATT and CDR2 as SNEGSKA (reference sequence).

This clonotype appeared once. The J gene is TRBJ2-3, the V gene TRBV10-2; 12 bases line up with TRBD2. The J segment lost 1 base and the V segment lost 5 bases, leaving 7 bases of the junction unmatched. The CDR3 totals 17 residues. Germline values: CDR1 WSHSY, CDR2 SAAADI. CDR3 sequence: CASSPSSGRAGTDTQYF. CDR3 in DNA: TGCGCCAGCAGTCCATCTAGCGGGAGGGCCGGCACAGATACGCAGTATTTT.

This clonotype showed up many times. The chain combines TRBV5-6 with TRBJ2-3; 12 positions agree with TRBD2. CDR1 and CDR2 from the germline V gene are SGHDT and YYEEEE. With 4 bases clipped from V and 6 bases from J, the junction kept 9 bases outside the gene matches. This CDR3 has 16 residues. CDR3 sequence reads: CASSPTSGGPHDTQYF. CDR3 coding DNA: TGTGCCAGCAGCCCCACTAGCGGGGGGCCCCACGATACGCAGTATTTT.

The chain combines TRBV24-1 with TRBJ2-7; 9 bases are a match to TRBD1. This CDR3 has 15 amino acids. V shed 5 bases, J shed 3 bases, and the junction held 7 bases outside the gene matches. Germline CDR1 KGHDR, CDR2 SFDVKD. The CDR3 reads CATSAEDRGIYEQYF. For the CDR3, the DNA is TGTGCCACCAGTGCTGAGGACAGGGGAATCTACGAGCAGTACTTC.

V is TRBV19 and J is TRBJ2-7; D not certain. The CDR3 consists of 13 residues. Trimming stripped 1 base from V and 1 base from J, with 5 bases between. CDR1 and CDR2 (germline): LNHDA, SQIVND (reference sequence). The CDR3 DNA sequence: TGTGCCAGTAGTATAGTCTTGTCCTACGAGCAGTACTTC. This translates into CASSIVLSYEQYF. The entire variable domain, with the rest obtained from reference TRBV19 and TRBJ2-7, is as follows: DGGITQSPKYLFRKEGQNVTLSCEQNLNHDAMYWYRQDPGQGLRLIYYSQIVNDFQKGDIAEGYSVSREKKESFPLTVTSAQKNPTAFYLCASSIVLSYEQYFGPGTRLTVT.

The chain joins TRBV24-1 to TRBJ2-3, with 8 positions matching TRBD1. The CDR3 sequence is 15 residues long. Trimming removed 7 bases from V and 6 bases from J; junction bases left unmatched: 11. Looked up from germline, CDR1 is KGHDR and CDR2 is SFDVKD. The CDR3 loop reads CATRAPTGAGDTQYF. The CDR3 coding sequence is TGTGCCACCAGGGCCCCGACAGGGGCGGGGGATACGCAGTATTTT.

This clonotype was counted only a few times. V gene TRBV20-1 combines with J gene TRBJ2-7; D gene uncertain. This CDR3 contains 11 residues. The germline gives CDR1 DFQATT, CDR2 SNEGSKA (reference sequence). The ends were cut back, 5 bases at V and 6 bases at J, with 11 bases in the middle. CDR3 sequence: CSADLGSEQYF. DNA for the CDR3: TGCAGTGCTGATTTAGGGTCCGAGCAGTACTTC.

The chain has TRBV20-1 and TRBJ2-7; D may be TRBD1 (5 bases). V was pared by 4 bases and J by 0 bases, with 10 bases between. The CDR3 spans 13 residues. Germline V gene lookup returns CDR1 DFQATT and CDR2 SNEGSKA (reference sequence). CDR3 sequence: CSATDSRSYEQYF. CDR3 DNA sequence: TGCAGTGCTACTGACAGCCGCTCCTACGAGCAGTACTTC.

The rearrangement uses TRBV12-3 or TRBV12-4 and TRBJ1-5, with D perhaps matching TRBD1 (5 bases). V dropped 8 bases and J dropped 1 base, with 9 bases sitting between them. The CDR3 contains 13 residues. The CDR3 DNA follows: TGTGCCAGCCGGGGGGGGAGCAATCAGCCCCAGCATTTT. Amino acids: CASRGGSNQPQHF.

J is TRBJ2-4 and V is TRBV7-9; a weak D match, TRBD2 (5 bases). From germline, CDR1 is SEHNR and CDR2 FQNEAQ (reference sequence). The CDR3 sequence is 13 residues long. Trimming took off 5 bases at V and 9 bases at J, with 14 bases between the two ends. This CDR3 is CASSTIGIPIQYF. In DNA form, the CDR3 reads TGTGCCAGCAGCACCATCGGGATTCCCATTCAGTACTTC.

Only one count was recorded for this clonotype. The chain carries TRBV19 and TRBJ2-7; D ambiguous. CDR1 is LNHDA, CDR2 SQIVND, per germline (reference sequence). Trimming shortened V by 3 bases and J by 3 bases, and 9 bases separated the two germline ends. There are 13 residues in the CDR3. This CDR3 is CASSIGEIYEQYF. The CDR3 nucleotides are TGTGCCAGTAGTATTGGGGAAATCTACGAGCAGTACTTC.

This clonotype was observed many times. The gene calls are TRBV14 and TRBJ2-2; a weak D match, TRBD1 (6 bases). Trimming removed 5 bases from V and 1 base from J, with 8 bases in between. Per germline, CDR1 SGHDN and CDR2 FVKESK. This CDR3 spans 14 amino acids. The CDR3 sequence: CASSSGQNTGELFF. The CDR3 bases are TGTGCCAGCAGCTCGGGACAGAACACCGGGGAGCTGTTTTTT.

This chain joins TRBV7-6 and TRBJ1-2; 9 nucleotides agree with TRBD1. The CDR3 length is 15 residues. Germline V lookup: CDR1 SGHVS, CDR2 FNYEAQ. After removal of 1 base from V and 8 bases from J, the junction contained 8 bases not matched to a gene. Written as DNA, the CDR3 is TGTGCCAGCAGCTTAGGGCTGACAGGGGGAGGCGGCTACACCTTC. Encoded protein: CASSLGLTGGGGYTF. The whole variable domain, remainder taken from reference TRBV7-6 and TRBJ1-2, is GAGVSQSPRYKVTKRGQDVALRCDPISGHVSLYWYRQALGQGPEFLTYFNYEAQQDKSGLPNDRFSAERPEGSISTLTIQRTEQRDSAMYRCASSLGLTGGGGYTFGSGTRLTVV.

The count of this clonotype is one. The V call is TRBV19, the J call TRBJ2-3, with 8 bases lining up with TRBD2. The CDR3 runs to 16 residues. The ends lost 9 bases at V and 1 base at J; junction bases unmatched: 12. Germline CDR1 and CDR2: LNHDA and SQIVND (reference sequence). The CDR3 is CASGVETGGGTDTQYF. CDR3 nucleotides: TGTGCCAGCGGGGTAGAAACGGGGGGGGGCACAGATACGCAGTATTTT.

This clonotype was seen only once. This chain uses TRBV7-2 with TRBJ2-7, with a possible D match to TRBD2 (6 bases). This CDR3 comprises 13 residues. CDR1 and CDR2 (germline): SGHTA, FQGNSA. V gave up 3 bases and J gave up 3 bases, with 9 bases separating them. In nucleotides, the CDR3 is TGTGCCAGCAGCTTTTGGCGGGACTACGAGCAGTACTTC. As protein: CASSFWRDYEQYF. The full variable domain, with the rest looked up from reference TRBV7-2 and TRBJ2-7, is GAGVSQSPSNKVTEKGKDVELRCDPISGHTALYWYRQSLGQGLEFLIYFQGNSAPDKSGLPSDRFSAERTGGSVSTLTIQRTQQEDSAVYLCASSFWRDYEQYFGPGTRLTVT.

The chain recombines TRBV14 with TRBJ2-7; unclear D gene. Germline CDR1 SGHDN, CDR2 FVKESK. The V end was cut by 0 bases, the J end by 2 bases, with 8 bases between. The CDR3 sequence is 14 residues long. The CDR3 region has the DNA TGTGCCAGCAGCCAAGATAAGGTCCCCTACGAGCAGTACTTC. Residues: CASSQDKVPYEQYF.

This rearrangement joins TRBV10-1 to TRBJ1-1; D is ambiguous. Trimming took 3 bases from V and 1 from J, leaving 9 bases between them. Germline CDR1 reads WNHNN; CDR2 reads SYGVQD (reference sequence). The CDR3 runs 14 residues. CDR3 coding DNA: TGCGCCAGCAGTGAAAGGGTTGAGAACACTGAAGCTTTCTTT. As protein: CASSERVENTEAFF.

The table lists this clonotype with a count of one. The V call is TRBV27, the J call TRBJ2-3, with 10 bases that match TRBD2. The CDR3 spans 16 residues. Germline values: CDR1 MNHEY, CDR2 SMNVEV (reference sequence). With V trimmed by 3 bases and J by 13 bases, 16 bases remained unmatched. The CDR3 DNA follows: TGTGCCAGCAGTTTCACAGGACTAGCGGCATACTACGTGAAGTATTTT. It yields the protein CASSFTGLAAYYVKYF.

The chain uses TRBV2 and TRBJ2-7; D perhaps matches TRBD1 (5 bases). Deletions cut 5 bases from V and 6 bases from J, with 11 bases between. Germline V gene sequence: CDR1 SNHLY, CDR2 FYNNEI. CDR3 length: 12 amino acids. This chain's CDR3 is CASSSIGAEQYF. For the CDR3, the DNA is TGTGCCAGCAGTTCTATAGGGGCCGAGCAGTACTTC.

This clonotype was seen only a few times. The chain links TRBV7-2 to TRBJ1-1; unclear D gene. The V and J ends lost 5 bases and 0 bases respectively, with 1 base between them. Per the germline V gene, CDR1 is SGHTA and CDR2 is FQGNSA. The CDR3 has 11 amino acids. The CDR3 sequence: CASSVNTEAFF. CDR3 DNA: TGTGCCAGCAGCGTGAACACTGAAGCTTTCTTT.

V usage is TRBV19 and J usage is TRBJ1-5; a weak D match, TRBD1 (5 bases). V lost 10 bases, J lost 2 bases, and 9 bases lay in between. CDR1 is LNHDA and CDR2 is SQIVND in the germline V gene (reference sequence). This CDR3 region has 12 residues. This chain's CDR3 is CATQTGNQPQHF. DNA for the CDR3: TGTGCCACCCAGACAGGCAATCAGCCCCAGCATTTT. Full variable domain (missing parts from reference TRBV19 and TRBJ1-5): DGGITQSPKYLFRKEGQNVTLSCEQNLNHDAMYWYRQDPGQGLRLIYYSQIVNDFQKGDIAEGYSVSREKKESFPLTVTSAQKNPTAFYLCATQTGNQPQHFGDGTRLSIL.

The chain employs TRBV6-5 and TRBJ2-3; D is unresolved. The ends were cut back, 6 bases at V and 6 bases at J, with 16 bases in the middle. Germline CDR1 and CDR2: MNHEY and SVGAGI. This CDR3 comprises 14 residues. The CDR3 region is CASSDRAASDTQYF. The DNA for the CDR3 is TGTGCCAGCAGCGACCGGGCAGCTTCCGATACGCAGTATTTT.

Comments on this clonotype: The germline gene is not matched at one end of the junction; a read error may be the cause. The chain is built from TRBV15 and TRBJ2-6; 9 nucleotides line up with TRBD1. Germline CDR1 reads LNHNV; CDR2 reads YYDKDF (reference sequence). This CDR3 has 14 amino acids. The CDR3 spells CATSDRTGAYVLTF. The CDR3 DNA follows: TGTGCCACCAGCGACCGGACAGGGGCCTACGTCCTGACTTTC.